The subject of this entry is one TCR beta chain. The sample is drawn from a study of T cell repertoires and Cas9 in healthy adults. The V and J ends lost 5 bases and 6 bases respectively, with 19 bases between them. The germline CDR1 and CDR2 sequences are SGHTA and FQGTGA. CDR3 length equals 16 residues. Sequencing used immunoSEQ multiplex PCR; TCRdb keeps in-frame clones, though not all of them. The table has tens of thousands of clones, 80% to 95% seen once; the top ten hold 0.7% to 0.85%. The sequenced material came from CD4+ effector T cells (CD127+, CD25-, CD137-, CD154-) from PBMCs; culture status not recorded. This sequence joins TRBV7-3 and TRBJ2-2; no firm D call. The sequence derives from a human donor in good health. CDR3 nucleotides: TGTGCCAGCAGCCCTCGGTCGGGCCTTGCGGCCGGGGAGCTGTTTTTT. Translated: CASSPRSGLAAGELFF. The full variable domain, rest sourced from reference TRBV7-3 and TRBJ2-2, is GAGVSQTPSNKVTEKGKYVELRCDPISGHTALYWYRQSLGQGPEFLIYFQGTGAADDSGLPNDRFFAVRPEGSVSTLKIQRTERGDSAVYLCASSPRSGLAAGELFFGEGSRLTVL.